This passage covers 24 T cell receptor beta chains from one sample sequenced in a study of cytomegalovirus exposure and HLA in healthy donors. Only in-frame clones appear in the TCRdb table, and some are missing; sequencing was by immunoSEQ multiplex PCR. The sample records some 46,000 clones, about 94% being singletons. Sequenced sample: PBMCs. All receptors come from a man between 18 and 29 years old in good health and CMV-seronegative.

This clone was counted once. The chain combines TRBV5-1 with TRBJ1-4, with D perhaps matching TRBD1 (6 bases). CDR3 size: 16 residues. The germline CDR1 and CDR2 sequences are SGHRS and YFSETQ. Trimming took off 2 bases at V and 3 bases at J, with 14 bases between the two ends. For the CDR3, the DNA is TGCGCCAGCAGCTTCCTACCTGGACAGCCTAATGAAAAACTGTTTTTT. Encoded protein: CASSFLPGQPNEKLFF.

V usage is TRBV7-3 and J usage is TRBJ2-3; 10 positions match TRBD2. Germline V gene data show CDR1 as SGHTA and CDR2 as FQGTGA. V dropped 1 base and J dropped 12; count of bases not matched to a gene: 4. The CDR3 is 13 amino acids. For the CDR3, the DNA is TGTGCCAGCAGCTTAAGCCCTAGCGGGGGACAGTATTTT. Translated: CASSLSPSGGQYF. The whole variable domain, filled in from reference TRBV7-3 and TRBJ2-3, reads GAGVSQTPSNKVTEKGKYVELRCDPISGHTALYWYRQSLGQGPEFLIYFQGTGAADDSGLPNDRFFAVRPEGSVSTLKIQRTERGDSAVYLCASSLSPSGGQYFGPGTRLTVL.

This sequence joins TRBV4-3 and TRBJ2-7, with D perhaps TRBD1 (6 bases). Germline loops: CDR1 LGHNA, CDR2 YSLEER. CDR3 length: 15 amino acids. V was trimmed by 3 bases and J by 1 base, leaving 13 bases between them. CDR3 nucleotide sequence: TGCGCCAGCAGCCAGTACCGGGACATTTCCTACGAGCAGTACTTC. This gives the protein CASSQYRDISYEQYF.

This chain joins TRBV5-1 and TRBJ1-5, with D uncertain. CDR3 size: 13 residues. Trimming took off 1 base at V and 2 bases at J, with 4 bases between the two ends. Germline assignment: CDR1 SGHRS and CDR2 YFSETQ. CDR3 region: CASSLYGNQPQHF. The DNA for the CDR3 is TGCGCCAGCAGCTTGTATGGCAATCAGCCCCAGCATTTT.

The chain joins TRBV5-6 to TRBJ2-1, with 7 bases identical to TRBD2. Per germline, CDR1 SGHDT and CDR2 YYEEEE. This CDR3 has 17 amino acids. The junction had 10 bases not matched to a gene; V was cut back by 4 bases and J by 0 bases. CDR3 bases: TGTGCCAGCAGCGGGGGAATAGCGGGTAGCTCCTACAATGAGCAGTTCTTC. Its protein product is CASSGGIAGSSYNEQFF.

The V call is TRBV10-2, the J call TRBJ2-5, with D perhaps TRBD2 (7 bases). The CDR3 has 12 residues. Germline lookup yields CDR1 WSHSY and CDR2 SAAADI. V gave up 8 bases and J gave up 2 bases, with 9 bases separating them. CDR3 bases: TGCGCCAGCGGGAGGGGGCAAGAGACCCAGTACTTC. Amino acid sequence: CASGRGQETQYF.

The J gene is TRBJ2-3, the V gene TRBV7-2, with 9 bases lining up with TRBD2. V was pared by 5 bases and J by 3 bases, with 3 bases of the junction left unmatched. Germline V gene data show CDR1 as SGHTA and CDR2 as FQGNSA. The CDR3 totals 14 residues. The CDR3 coding sequence is TGTGCCAGCAGCCCGGGACTAGCAACAGATACGCAGTATTTT. It translates to CASSPGLATDTQYF.

This clone was seen once. This chain connects TRBV28 to TRBJ2-2; D gene uncertain. Germline V gene lookup returns CDR1 MDHEN and CDR2 SYDVKM. Trimming removed 3 bases from V and 1 base from J, with 15 bases in between. There are 17 residues in the CDR3. The CDR3 DNA is TGTGCCAGCAGTTTTCGCAGACACTTAAAGAACACCGGGGAGCTGTTTTTT. It is translated as CASSFRRHLKNTGELFF. Full variable domain (outside the CDR3, taken from reference TRBV28 and TRBJ2-2): DVKVTQSSRYLVKRTGEKVFLECVQDMDHENMFWYRQDPGLGLRLIYFSYDVKMKEKGDIPEGYSVSREKKERFSLILESASTNQTSMYLCASSFRRHLKNTGELFFGEGSRLTVL.

This rearrangement joins TRBV29-1 to TRBJ1-4, with D possibly being TRBD1 (5 bases). This CDR3 is built from 14 residues. The V and J ends lost 1 base and 1 base respectively, with 7 bases between them. Germline assignment: CDR1 SQVTM and CDR2 ANQGSEA. Here the CDR3 reads CSVEGGGTNEKLFF. The CDR3, as DNA: TGCAGCGTTGAAGGGGGGGGAACTAATGAAAAACTGTTTTTT.

The chain has TRBV5-6 and TRBJ1-6, with D possibly TRBD1 on 6 matching bases. CDR1 is SGHDT and CDR2 is YYEEEE in the germline V gene. The V gene lost 4 bases and the J gene lost 10 bases, with 24 bases spanning the gap. This CDR3 region has 17 residues. CDR3 bases: TGTGCCAGCAGCCTGCCGGACAGTTTAATTGCAAACTCACCCCTCCACTTT. Its protein product is CASSLPDSLIANSPLHF. Combining the CDR3 with reference TRBV5-6 and TRBJ1-6 gives the whole variable domain DAGVTQSPTHLIKTRGQQVTLRCSPKSGHDTVSWYQQALGQGPQFIFQYYEEEERQRGNFPDRFSGHQFPNYSSELNVNALLLGDSALYLCASSLPDSLIANSPLHFGNGTRLTVT.

This clone was recorded once. This chain joins TRBV25-1 and TRBJ1-2; 7 nucleotides match TRBD1. This CDR3 spans 14 amino acids. Germline-derived CDR1 and CDR2 are MGHDK and SYGVNS. V trimming: 6 bases; J trimming: 8 bases; junction bases outside the gene matches: 12. For the CDR3, the DNA is TGTGCCAGCAGACTTGACAGGGTGGATGGGGGCTACACCTTC. The encoded protein is CASRLDRVDGGYTF.

This chain joins TRBV14 and TRBJ1-2; tentatively, D is TRBD1 (5 bases). V was shortened by 0 bases and J by 7 bases, with 12 bases between the two germline ends. The CDR3 loop spans 14 amino acids. Per the germline V gene, CDR1 is SGHDN and CDR2 is FVKESK. The CDR3 DNA reads as TGTGCCAGCAGCCAAGATCTTTACGGGGGTGGCTACACCTTC. The encoded protein is CASSQDLYGGGYTF.

The chain employs TRBV9 and TRBJ2-4, with 10 bases aligning to TRBD2. Germline CDR1 is SGDLS and CDR2 is YYNGEE. After removal of 0 bases from V and 15 bases from J, the junction contained 12 bases not matched to a gene. There are 15 residues in the CDR3. The CDR3 region is CASSVGSASGSPLYF. The CDR3 nucleotides read TGTGCCAGCAGCGTAGGATCGGCTAGCGGGAGCCCTCTGTACTTC.

A word on this clone: Germline is not matched at one junction end, which may reflect a read error. The rearrangement joins TRBV28 to TRBJ2-7, with D possibly being TRBD2 (5 bases). Germline V gives CDR1 MDHEN, CDR2 SYDVKM. The CDR3 is made up of 14 amino acids. The CDR3 nucleotides read TGTGCCAGCACCGAGGGCCTGCTCTCCGACGAGCAGTACTTC. Translation: CASTEGLLSDEQYF.

The J gene is TRBJ2-7, the V gene TRBV7-8; 9 nucleotides align to TRBD1. Germline V gives CDR1 SGHVS, CDR2 FQNEAQ. The CDR3 extends over 16 amino acids. Trimming cost V 5 bases and J 2 bases; bases outside gene matches: 10. CDR3 nucleotides: TGTGCCAGCAGCCCCAACAGGGGGCTAACTCCCTACGAGCAGTACTTC. Translating gives CASSPNRGLTPYEQYF.

The chain employs TRBV7-2 and TRBJ2-2; 7 bases fit TRBD1. The trim removed 4 bases at V and 5 bases at J, leaving 7 bases unmatched. Germline V lookup: CDR1 SGHTA, CDR2 FQGNSA. CDR3 length: 15 residues. DNA for the CDR3: TGTGCCAGCAGCTCGACACAGGGGTGGACCGGGGAGCTGTTTTTT. Translation: CASSSTQGWTGELFF.

This clone was seen only once. The genes are TRBV5-3 and TRBJ2-5; maybe TRBD1 (5 bases). TRBV5-3 is an ORF, and what it does is uncertain. CDR3 length equals 15 residues. V gave up 3 bases and J gave up 2 bases, with 14 bases separating them. The chain's CDR3 is CARSCRDLPQETQYF. The CDR3 coding sequence is TGTGCCAGAAGCTGCAGGGATCTACCTCAAGAGACCCAGTACTTC.

J is TRBJ1-6 and V is TRBV7-2; weak D call: TRBD1 (5 bases). Germline values: CDR1 SGHTA, CDR2 FQGNSA. The germline V and J ends were trimmed by 1 base and 10 bases, with 14 bases remaining between them. The CDR3 sequence is 15 residues long. Here the CDR3 reads CASSLVPDSGSPLHF. CDR3 nucleotide sequence: TGTGCCAGCAGCTTAGTGCCCGACAGTGGGTCACCCCTCCACTTT.

The chain has TRBV11-1 and TRBJ1-2; 9 bases line up with TRBD1. The V gene end was trimmed by 7 bases and the J gene end by 5 bases; junction bases not matched to a gene: 8. The CDR3 covers 14 residues. From germline, CDR1 is SGHAT and CDR2 FQDESV (reference sequence). Written as DNA, the CDR3 is TGTGCCAGCACCAAACAGGGGGCGAATTATGGCTACACCTTC. This translates into CASTKQGANYGYTF. The full variable domain, its missing parts supplied by reference TRBV11-1 and TRBJ1-2, is EAEVAQSPRYKITEKSQAVAFWCDPISGHATLYWYRQILGQGPELLVQFQDESVVDDSQLPKDRFSAERLKGVDSTLKIQPAELGDSAMYLCASTKQGANYGYTFGSGTRLTVV.

V and J are TRBV5-4 and TRBJ1-6; 7 bases fit TRBD1. V shed 0 bases and J 7 bases; nucleotides not matched to a gene: 4. Germline assignment: CDR1 SGHNT and CDR2 YYREEE (reference sequence). CDR3 length: 15 residues. The CDR3 loop reads CASSLGQGGNSPLHF. As DNA, the CDR3 is TGTGCCAGCAGCTTGGGACAGGGCGGCAATTCACCCCTCCACTTT. Drawing the rest from reference TRBV5-4 and TRBJ1-6, the complete variable domain is ETGVTQSPTHLIKTRGQQVTLRCSSQSGHNTVSWYQQALGQGPQFIFQYYREEENGRGNFPPRFSGLQFPNYSSELNVNALELDDSALYLCASSLGQGGNSPLHFGNGTRLTVT.

The V and J genes are TRBV2 and TRBJ2-3; TRBD2 might be the D (5 bases). Germline CDR1 and CDR2: SNHLY and FYNNEI. V was trimmed by 11 bases and J by 3 bases, leaving 18 bases between them. The CDR3 contains 14 residues. DNA of the CDR3: TGTGCCCGACTCAGACTCCCGGGGACAGATACGCAGTATTTT. Residues: CARLRLPGTDTQYF. Filled out from reference TRBV2 and TRBJ2-3, the complete variable domain reads EPEVTQTPSHQVTQMGQEVILRCVPISNHLYFYWYRQILGQKVEFLVSFYNNEISEKSEIFDDQFSVERPDGSNFTLKIRSTKLEDSAMYFCARLRLPGTDTQYFGPGTRLTVL.

The rearrangement joins TRBV2 to TRBJ2-4, with TRBD1 as a possible D gene (7 bases). V was cut by 8 bases and J by 0 bases, with 14 bases left in between. Germline V gives CDR1 SNHLY, CDR2 FYNNEI. The CDR3 totals 15 residues. CDR3 bases: TGTGCCAGCGCGGGACAGACCCTAGCCAAAAACATTCAGTACTTC. Translating it yields CASAGQTLAKNIQYF. Filled out from reference TRBV2 and TRBJ2-4, the complete variable domain reads EPEVTQTPSHQVTQMGQEVILRCVPISNHLYFYWYRQILGQKVEFLVSFYNNEISEKSEIFDDQFSVERPDGSNFTLKIRSTKLEDSAMYFCASAGQTLAKNIQYFGAGTRLSVL.

The chain couples TRBV13 to TRBJ1-2; 10 nucleotides match TRBD1. The V segment lost 5 bases and the J segment 4 bases; nucleotides outside the gene matches: 4. CDR1 is PRHDT and CDR2 is FYEKMQ in the germline V gene (reference sequence). The CDR3 length is 14 residues. DNA of the CDR3: TGTGCCAGCAGCCCGGACAGGGGGGGCTATGGCTACACCTTC. Translation gives CASSPDRGGYGYTF.

This chain connects TRBV6-6 to TRBJ2-2, with TRBD1 matching over 8 bases. With 7 bases clipped from V and 4 bases from J, the junction kept 11 bases outside the gene matches. This CDR3 is 16 amino acids long. The germline CDR1 and CDR2 sequences are MNHNY and SVGAGI (reference sequence). CDR3 loop: CASTRGQALSTGELFF. CDR3 coding DNA: TGTGCCAGCACCCGGGGACAGGCCTTAAGCACCGGGGAGCTGTTTTTT.